This T cell receptor (beta chain) emerged from a study of T cell repertoires in cytomegalovirus infection. Study-wide context: Alongside well-studied HLA-B-restricted CMV epitopes, recently identified HLA-C-restricted CMV epitopes were also used. Shared public TCR beta signatures pointed to both CMV infection and a matching HLA type.

Germline CDR1 reads MNHEY; CDR2 reads SVGEGT. Trimming shortened V by 7 bases and J by 2 bases, and 14 bases separated the two germline ends. This CDR3 is 14 amino acids long. Study-level results: Clonotype analysis showed dominance of the ex vivo response by HLA-C-restricted CMV-specific TCR beta clonotypes. CMV carriers with the relevant HLA were identified by cumulative public TCR beta family frequency.

This clonotype was observed a single time. The antigen remains undetermined. MiXCR, run by TCRdb on the reads, gives a single entry per CDR3 protein. Altogether approximately 1,000,000 distinct CDR3 sequences are present, approximately 30% being singletons, with the ten largest covering over 10%. Sequences were derived from cultured CD8+ T cells from PBMCs, sampled from culture after CMV antigen stimulation. The sequence was collected from a human donor in good health (CMV status not recorded). Some clones in this sample may be carry-over from other donors' samples. The chain couples TRBV6-2 or TRBV6-3 to TRBJ2-5; D is tentatively TRBD1 or TRBD2 (7 bases each). CDR3 bases: TGTGCCAGCATTGACAGGGACTATCAAGAGACCCAGTACTTC. This sequence encodes CASIDRDYQETQYF.